A single sample gave rise to the 25 T cell receptor beta chains below, sequenced in a study of blood T cell repertoires in COVID-19. TCRdb's copy holds only in-frame clones and misses some; the assay was immunoSEQ multiplex PCR. This sample carries some 270,000 clones, roughly 84% of them seen once, and the ten largest clones take 0.75% to 0.95%. What was sequenced was peripheral blood. These receptors all come from a human donor with COVID-19, enrolled during active disease. The donor label of this sample is uncertain.

The chain links TRBV7-2 to TRBJ1-4, with D unresolved. Germline V gene sequence: CDR1 SGHTA, CDR2 FQGNSA. The germline V and J ends were trimmed by 5 bases and 1 base, with 5 bases remaining between them. The CDR3 consists of 13 residues. The CDR3 region is CASSPVTNEKLFF. CDR3 in DNA: TGTGCCAGCAGCCCCGTAACTAATGAAAAACTGTTTTTT.

This chain uses TRBV28 with TRBJ2-1; a weak D match, TRBD1 (5 bases). The CDR3 has 14 amino acids. With 8 bases removed from V and 6 bases from J, the gap between germline ends came to 17 bases. Looked up from germline, CDR1 is MDHEN and CDR2 is SYDVKM. The chain's CDR3 is CASCRRLRGNEQFF. As DNA, the CDR3 is TGTGCCAGCTGCAGGCGGCTTAGGGGCAATGAGCAGTTCTTC.

V usage is TRBV2 and J usage is TRBJ2-7; TRBD1 agrees at 7 bases. The CDR3 extends over 16 amino acids. The V segment lost 1 base and the J segment 0 bases; nucleotides outside the gene matches: 6. The germline CDR1 and CDR2 sequences are SNHLY and FYNNEI. The DNA of the CDR3 is TGTGCCAGCAGTGAAGTAGGGGGCCCGAGCTCCTACGAGCAGTACTTC. It encodes CASSEVGGPSSYEQYF.

This clone turned up a few times. J is TRBJ1-1 and V is TRBV2; D may be TRBD1 (6 bases). Trimming stripped 5 bases from V and 1 base from J, with 11 bases between. The CDR3 is 14 amino acids. Per the germline V gene, CDR1 is SNHLY and CDR2 is FYNNEI. The CDR3 region is CASSPQGRNTEAFF. Written as DNA, the CDR3 is TGTGCCAGCAGTCCTCAGGGGCGGAACACTGAAGCTTTCTTT.

The V and J genes are TRBV7-2 and TRBJ1-1; tentative D call: TRBD1 (5 bases). This CDR3 spans 16 amino acids. Germline CDR1 and CDR2: SGHTA and FQGNSA. V was pared by 1 base and J by 4 bases, with 16 bases between. The CDR3 sequence: CASSLDLSGGGTEAFF. CDR3 sequence (DNA): TGTGCCAGCAGCTTAGATCTGTCCGGGGGGGGCACTGAAGCTTTCTTT.

The chain links TRBV27 to TRBJ1-4, with a weak D call TRBD1 (5 bases). Trimming pared 6 bases from V and 2 bases from J, leaving 13 bases between. In germline, CDR1 is MNHEY, CDR2 SMNVEV (reference sequence). This CDR3 is built from 15 residues. Written as DNA, the CDR3 is TGTGCCAGCAGGGAGGGGAGAGCGACTAATGAAAAACTGTTTTTT. This encodes CASREGRATNEKLFF.

V is TRBV5-4 and J is TRBJ1-5; D might be TRBD1 (6 bases). Trimming pared 5 bases from V and 6 bases from J, leaving 12 bases between. Germline-derived CDR1 and CDR2 are SGHNT and YYREEE (reference sequence). CDR3 length: 13 residues. Written as DNA, the CDR3 is TGTGCCAGCAGTTACCTAGGGGGTCAGCCCCAGCATTTT. This sequence encodes CASSYLGGQPQHF.

The V and J genes are TRBV9 and TRBJ1-4, with D uncertain. This CDR3 is built from 14 residues. V was clipped by 4 bases and J by 3 bases, with 10 bases between them. Germline CDR1 reads SGDLS; CDR2 reads YYNGEE. The chain's CDR3 is CASSIDAANEKLFF. DNA of the CDR3: TGTGCCAGCAGCATCGATGCAGCTAATGAAAAACTGTTTTTT. Full variable domain (outside the CDR3, taken from reference TRBV9 and TRBJ1-4): DSGVTQTPKHLITATGQRVTLRCSPRSGDLSVYWYQQSLDQGLQFLIQYYNGEERAKGNILERFSAQQFPDLHSELNLSSLELGDSALYFCASSIDAANEKLFFGSGTQLSVL.

The gene calls are TRBV28 and TRBJ1-5, with TRBD1 as a possible D gene (5 bases). This CDR3 spans 16 amino acids. V dropped 6 bases and J dropped 4 bases, with 19 bases sitting between them. Germline CDR1 MDHEN, CDR2 SYDVKM. CDR3 in amino acids: CASSNQGTGRNQPQHF. The CDR3 DNA follows: TGTGCCAGCAGCAATCAGGGAACCGGGCGGAATCAGCCCCAGCATTTT.

Only one count was recorded for this clone. The chain links TRBV5-4 to TRBJ2-1; maybe TRBD2 (6 bases). V was clipped by 0 bases and J by 7 bases, with 14 bases between them. Germline V lookup: CDR1 SGHNT, CDR2 YYREEE (reference sequence). The CDR3 totals 15 residues. Written as DNA, the CDR3 is TGTGCCAGCAGCTTGGGGACCCTACTAGCAAATGAGCAGTTCTTC. Protein product: CASSLGTLLANEQFF.

V usage is TRBV5-1 and J usage is TRBJ2-7; possible D gene TRBD1, 6 bases. The length of the CDR3 is 15 residues. Trimming took 0 bases from V and 1 from J, leaving 11 bases between them. The germline gives CDR1 SGHRS, CDR2 YFSETQ. The CDR3 DNA sequence: TGCGCCAGCAGCTTGGGGCCAGGGGAATCCTACGAGCAGTACTTC. Translating it yields CASSLGPGESYEQYF.

This chain joins TRBV7-9 and TRBJ1-2; TRBD1 aligns across 10 bases. Losses at the gene ends were 7 bases for V and 9 bases for J; bases not matched to a gene: 8. The V gene's germline CDR1 is SEHNR and CDR2 FQNEAQ (reference sequence). CDR3 length: 13 residues. CDR3 sequence: CASTKGTGVRYTF. The CDR3 bases are TGTGCCAGCACCAAAGGGACAGGGGTGCGCTACACCTTC.

The J gene is TRBJ2-2, the V gene TRBV4-3, with unresolved D. The CDR3 totals 17 residues. Germline CDR1 and CDR2: LGHNA and YSLEER. Trimming removed 4 bases from V and 1 base from J, with 16 bases in between. DNA of the CDR3: TGCGCCAGCAGCCCATTTTTCTCCATACTGAACACCGGGGAGCTGTTTTTT. This translates into CASSPFFSILNTGELFF.

The chain links TRBV5-6 to TRBJ2-2, with TRBD2 matching over 10 bases. The CDR3 spans 18 residues. The ends lost 2 bases at V and 5 bases at J; junction bases unmatched: 12. Looked up from germline, CDR1 is SGHDT and CDR2 is YYEEEE. The CDR3: CASSFPRGSGRATGELFF. CDR3 nucleotide sequence: TGTGCCAGCAGCTTCCCTCGGGGGAGCGGGAGGGCAACCGGGGAGCTGTTTTTT. The full variable domain, with the rest looked up from reference TRBV5-6 and TRBJ2-2, is DAGVTQSPTHLIKTRGQQVTLRCSPKSGHDTVSWYQQALGQGPQFIFQYYEEEERQRGNFPDRFSGHQFPNYSSELNVNALLLGDSALYLCASSFPRGSGRATGELFFGEGSRLTVL.

The V gene is TRBV5-6, the J gene TRBJ1-1; D might be TRBD1 (6 bases). The CDR3 contains 15 residues. Looked up from germline, CDR1 is SGHDT and CDR2 is YYEEEE. With 0 bases removed from V and 0 bases from J, the gap between germline ends came to 9 bases. The CDR3 protein is CASSLAGTLNTEAFF. CDR3 coding DNA: TGTGCCAGCAGCTTGGCCGGGACATTGAACACTGAAGCTTTCTTT.

The gene calls are TRBV20-1 and TRBJ2-7; 8 bases align to TRBD2. J gave up 1 base and V 3 bases, and 5 bases lay outside the gene matches. Per germline, CDR1 DFQATT and CDR2 SNEGSKA (reference sequence). This CDR3 is built from 14 residues. The CDR3 nucleotides read TGCAGTGCTAGTGTAGCGGGAAGGTCCTACGAGCAGTACTTC. This encodes CSASVAGRSYEQYF.

This clone has just one count. The rearrangement joins TRBV5-1 to TRBJ1-1; no reliable D call. The V gene lost 4 bases and the J gene lost 0 bases, with 10 bases spanning the gap. The CDR3 runs to 14 residues. The germline gives CDR1 SGHRS, CDR2 YFSETQ. CDR3 DNA: TGCGCCAGCAGCACCGACGGGGTGAACACTGAAGCTTTCTTT. Translated, it gives CASSTDGVNTEAFF.

This clone was observed a single time. V gene TRBV2 combines with J gene TRBJ1-2, with D uncertain. Germline CDR1 is SNHLY and CDR2 is FYNNEI. V was cut by 3 bases and J by 8 bases, with 16 bases left in between. The CDR3 sequence is 14 residues long. CDR3 in DNA: TGTGCCAGCAGTGAGGGGAGGACCTACAGCGGCTACACCTTC. Translating gives CASSEGRTYSGYTF.

V and J are TRBV6-5 and TRBJ2-7, with D tentatively TRBD1 (6 bases). The germline V and J ends were trimmed by 6 bases and 4 bases, with 19 bases remaining between them. Germline lookup yields CDR1 MNHEY and CDR2 SVGAGI. The CDR3 totals 15 residues. The CDR3 reads CASRGSRDILYEQYF. For the CDR3, the DNA is TGTGCCAGCAGGGGGAGCCGGGACATATTATACGAGCAGTACTTC.

Comments on this clone: Different DNA sequences within this sample yield the same CDR3. For the CDR3, the DNA is TGTGCCAGCAGCCCGACAGGAGGCGCAGATACGCAGTATTTT. It specifies CASSPTGGADTQYF. The gene calls are TRBV7-2 and TRBJ2-3, with D possibly TRBD1 on 6 matching bases. V lost 5 bases to trimming and J lost 4 bases, with 13 bases between them. CDR1 SGHTA and CDR2 FQGNSA come from the germline V gene. The CDR3 totals 14 residues.

This rearrangement joins TRBV3-1 (or the pseudogene TRBV3-2) to TRBJ1-2; 9 bases map to TRBD1. V lost 0 bases, J lost 0 bases, and 11 bases stayed unmatched. The germline CDR1 and CDR2 sequences are LGHDT and YNNKEL (reference sequence). This CDR3 comprises 19 residues. The CDR3 sequence: CASSQDVGTGNFTNYGYTF. Written as DNA, the CDR3 is TGTGCCAGCAGCCAAGATGTTGGGACAGGGAACTTCACTAACTATGGCTACACCTTC.

This rearrangement joins TRBV7-2 to TRBJ1-6, with D possibly TRBD1 on 6 matching bases. CDR1 and CDR2 (germline): SGHTA, FQGNSA. V was cut by 4 bases and J by 3 bases, with 16 bases left in between. The CDR3 has 17 residues. CDR3 protein: CASSSTRPDSYNSPLHF. Written as DNA, the CDR3 is TGTGCCAGCAGCTCTACCAGGCCGGACAGCTATAATTCACCCCTCCACTTT.

The genes are TRBV18 and TRBJ1-2, with 7 bases matching TRBD1. Germline CDR1 KGHSH, CDR2 LQKENI. With 0 bases clipped from V and 5 bases from J, the junction kept 9 bases outside the gene matches. The CDR3 loop spans 16 amino acids. The CDR3 nucleotides are TGTGCCAGCTCACCACCAAGGACAGGAGTCCTATATGGCTACACCTTC. It yields the protein CASSPPRTGVLYGYTF.

The V and J genes are TRBV5-1 and TRBJ2-5; D is unresolved. CDR3 length: 13 residues. From germline, CDR1 is SGHRS and CDR2 YFSETQ. Trimming took off 5 bases at V and 4 bases at J, with 12 bases between the two ends. The CDR3 DNA follows: TGCGCCAGCAGTGAAGAAATCGGAGAGACCCAGTACTTC. It specifies CASSEEIGETQYF.

This CDR3 is CASSRTGTASRSSYEQYF. CDR3 sequence (DNA): TGTGCCAGCAGCAGAACCGGGACAGCTAGTAGGAGCTCCTACGAGCAGTACTTC. The chain recombines TRBV28 with TRBJ2-7; 7 nucleotides align to TRBD1. CDR1 and CDR2 from the germline V gene are MDHEN and SYDVKM. This CDR3 region has 18 residues. Losses at the gene ends were 6 bases for V and 0 bases for J; bases not matched to a gene: 17.